This TCR beta chain was obtained from a study of CD8+ T cells in alopecia areata. As to treatment: oral pan-JAK inhibitor, 5-10 mg twice daily. Isolated RNA was reverse transcribed into cDNA used as the sequencing template. TCRdb's copy holds only in-frame clones and misses some; the assay was immunoSEQ multiplex PCR. The data contain under 350,000 clones, nearly 60% of them singletons. The sequenced sample was CD4+ T cells sorted from blood, obtained at week 24, from a patient treated with tofacitinib. This TCR came from a human donor with alopecia areata.

The CDR3 bases are TGTGCCAGCAGCCCCGGACCGGGCCGGGCTGGGGCCAACGTCCTGACTTTC. Its translation is CASSPGPGRAGANVLTF. The genes are TRBV5-5 and TRBJ2-6; no firm D call. The CDR3 consists of 17 residues. Germline loops: CDR1 SGHKS, CDR2 YYEKEE (reference sequence). With 4 bases removed from V and 2 bases from J, the gap between germline ends came to 16 bases.